Sequencing of this TCR beta chain was carried out in a study of blood T cells in healthy people across ages. A J-beta primer mix and a sample-barcoded 5' primer were used in a second PCR of about 6 to 12 cycles. TCRdb reanalysed the 5' RACE reads using MiXCR and keeps one entry per CDR3 protein. The sample lists around 670,000 distinct CDR3 sequences; around 31% were seen once. Study-level results: Nothing was known about donor CMV status, and this possibly confounded expanded clonotype changes.

The CDR3 runs to 15 residues. The trim removed 5 bases at V and 6 bases at J, leaving 10 bases unmatched. Germline CDR1 and CDR2: MNHNY and SVGAGI (reference sequence). This clonotype was seen repeatedly, ten times or more. Its cognate antigen is unknown. The source is a woman aged 80 or over in good health. This chain uses TRBV6-6 with TRBJ2-7; 10 bases map to TRBD1. The material sequenced was blood. CDR3 sequence (DNA): TGTGCCAGCAGTATAACCGGGACAGGGGTTGCCGAGCAGTACTTC. It translates to CASSITGTGVAEQYF.